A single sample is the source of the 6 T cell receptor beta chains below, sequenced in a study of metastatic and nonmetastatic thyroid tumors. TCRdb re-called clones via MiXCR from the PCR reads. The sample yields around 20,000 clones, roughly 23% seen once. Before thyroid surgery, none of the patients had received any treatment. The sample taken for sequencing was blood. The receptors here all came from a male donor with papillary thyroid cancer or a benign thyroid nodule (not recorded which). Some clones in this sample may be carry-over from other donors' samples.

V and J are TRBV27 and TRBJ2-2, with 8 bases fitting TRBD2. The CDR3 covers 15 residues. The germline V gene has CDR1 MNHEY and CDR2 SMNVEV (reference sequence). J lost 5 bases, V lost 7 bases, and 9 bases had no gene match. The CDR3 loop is CASNPAGAGTGELFF. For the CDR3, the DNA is TGTGCCAGCAATCCAGCGGGAGCGGGTACCGGGGAGCTGTTTTTT.

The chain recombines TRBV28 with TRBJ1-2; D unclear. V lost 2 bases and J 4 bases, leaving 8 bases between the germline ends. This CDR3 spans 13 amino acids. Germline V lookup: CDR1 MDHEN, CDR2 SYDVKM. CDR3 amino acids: CASSLGRVYGYTF. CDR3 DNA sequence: TGTGCCAGCAGTTTAGGACGGGTCTATGGCTACACCTTC.

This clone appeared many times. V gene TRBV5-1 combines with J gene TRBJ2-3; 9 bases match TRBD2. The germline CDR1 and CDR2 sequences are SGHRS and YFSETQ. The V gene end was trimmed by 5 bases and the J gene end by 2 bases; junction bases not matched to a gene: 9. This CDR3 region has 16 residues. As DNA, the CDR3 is TGCGCCAGCAGGGGGGTAGCGGGAGAAATCACAGATACGCAGTATTTT. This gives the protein CASRGVAGEITDTQYF.

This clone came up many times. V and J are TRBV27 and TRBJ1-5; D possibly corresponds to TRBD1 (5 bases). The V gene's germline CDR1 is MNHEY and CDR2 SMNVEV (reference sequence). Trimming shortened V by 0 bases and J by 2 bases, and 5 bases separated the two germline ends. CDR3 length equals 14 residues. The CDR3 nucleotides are TGTGCCAGCAGTTTATCAGGGGGCAATCAGCCCCAGCATTTT. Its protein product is CASSLSGGNQPQHF.

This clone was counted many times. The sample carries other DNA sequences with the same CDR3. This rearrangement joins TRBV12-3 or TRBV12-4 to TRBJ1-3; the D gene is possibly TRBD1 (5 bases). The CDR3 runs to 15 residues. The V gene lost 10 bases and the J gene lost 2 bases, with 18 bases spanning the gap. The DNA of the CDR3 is TGTGCCACCCGGGAGGGGTTGAATACTGGAAACACCATATATTTT. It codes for CATREGLNTGNTIYF.

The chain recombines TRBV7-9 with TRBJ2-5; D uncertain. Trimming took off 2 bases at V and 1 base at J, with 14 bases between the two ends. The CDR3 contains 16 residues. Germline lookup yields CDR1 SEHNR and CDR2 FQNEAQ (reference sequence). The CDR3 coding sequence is TGTGCCAGCAGCTTAAAGGGCCTGACCCCCCAAGAGACCCAGTACTTC. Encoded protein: CASSLKGLTPQETQYF.